This TCR beta chain was sequenced in a study of blood T cell repertoires in COVID-19. Study information: Nucleic acid was either cDNA or gDNA, and it came from T cells, B-cell-depleted T cells, or PBMCs.

V lost 5 bases, J lost 4 bases, and 14 bases lay in between. Germline lookup yields CDR1 SEHNR and CDR2 FQNEAQ (reference sequence). This CDR3 has 14 residues. Method: immunoSEQ multiplex PCR; TCRdb's copy keeps in-frame clones and lacks some. The data contain some 300,000 clones, about 90% of them singletons. Recruited during active infection, patients (from Seattle) were subsequently followed longitudinally. The source of this sequence is a woman between 35 and 50 years old with COVID-19, enrolled during active disease. The chain employs TRBV7-9 and TRBJ1-1, with D perhaps TRBD1 (6 bases). Sequencing was performed on peripheral blood. CDR3 nucleotides: TGTGCCAGCAGCGTTTTACAGGGTACCACTGAAGCTTTCTTT. Its translation: CASSVLQGTTEAFF.